This TCR beta chain was documented in a study of molecular identifiers for immune sequencing clone quantification. General study points: It was shown that clones above 20 RNA copies held over 98% of effector molecules, but under 1% in naive cells.

Each CDR3 protein is one row after TCRdb ran MiXCR on the PCR reads. In the table there are 60,000 to 70,000 distinct CDR3 sequences, less than 20% of which are singletons. Germline V gene data show CDR1 as MRHNA and CDR2 as SNTAGT. The CDR3 totals 16 residues. J lost 0 bases, V lost 3 bases, and 6 bases had no gene match. This clonotype was seen ten or more times. What it recognizes is unknown. The TCR sequence derives from a human donor in good health. Some libraries in this study had Jurkat cell RNA spiked in. Source material: naive CD8+ T cells from blood, with Jurkat cell RNA spiked in. The subset was: FACS-sorted CD8+CD4-CCR7+CD45RA+ naive T cells. The chain has TRBV6-4 and TRBJ2-3, with 7 bases aligning to TRBD2. The DNA of the CDR3 is TGTGCCAGCAGTGAAAGGGGCGGGGGAAGCACAGATACGCAGTATTTT. Protein: CASSERGGGSTDTQYF.